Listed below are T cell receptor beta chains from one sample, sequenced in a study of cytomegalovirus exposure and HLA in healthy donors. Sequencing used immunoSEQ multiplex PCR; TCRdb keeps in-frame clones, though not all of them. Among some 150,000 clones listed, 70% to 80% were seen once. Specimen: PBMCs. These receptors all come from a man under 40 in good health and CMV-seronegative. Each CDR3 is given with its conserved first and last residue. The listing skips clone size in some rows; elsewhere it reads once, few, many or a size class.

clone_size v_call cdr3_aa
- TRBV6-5 CASSYSRTSWSETQYF
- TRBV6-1 CASSRDRGQQETQYF
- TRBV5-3 CASLPGQGGEKLFF
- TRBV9 CASSVGDTHNEQFF
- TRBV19 CASHPRDISSNQPQHF
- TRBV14 CASSPPPGLQTTDTQYF
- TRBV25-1 CASSDIGGGDQPQHF
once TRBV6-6 CASSYFGGAGETQYF
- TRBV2 CASRHRGDSGNTIYF
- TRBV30 CAWSGGTLLQGTQYF
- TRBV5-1 CASSFGADNRPLYGYTF
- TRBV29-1 CSVEQNYGYTF
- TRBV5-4 CASSLAGGKGYEQYF
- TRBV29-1 CSAQGGVINEQFF
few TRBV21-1 CASGHSKNSPLHF
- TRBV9 CASSGGGRATEAFF
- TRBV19 CASRKGQHSGNTIYF
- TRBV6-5 CASSYSSRGPSPLHF
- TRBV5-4 CASSPGWSLNTEAFF
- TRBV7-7 CASSRVTAAYNEQFF
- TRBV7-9 CASRGSGGSYNSPLHF
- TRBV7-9 CSSSLDLLFF
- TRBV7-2 CASSFQTGLYEQYF
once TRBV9 CASSPTAVSYEQYF
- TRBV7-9 CASSSTRDPSRGAFF
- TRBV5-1 CASSSEASNYGYTF
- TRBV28 CASGLGLRAGELFF
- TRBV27 CASSPAWAGGYGYTF
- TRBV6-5 CASSYAAGGQETQYF
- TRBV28 CASSPGQVNQPQHF
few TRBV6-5 CASSYLHRDGGELFF
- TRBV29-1 CSVGGVSGESTDTQYF
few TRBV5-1 CASSLTRGTDTQYF
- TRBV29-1 CSVGGQGNQPQNF
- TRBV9 CASSPGQGTQPQHF
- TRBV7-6 CASSLVADGGYYEQYF
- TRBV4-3 CASSHTRRGRGDTQYF
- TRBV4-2 CASNPSRDTYGYTF
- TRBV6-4 CASRRQGGTGELFF
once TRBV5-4 CASSLEGDSYEQYF
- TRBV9 CASSVAGDRANVLTF
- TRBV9 CASSVEGGASTDTQYF